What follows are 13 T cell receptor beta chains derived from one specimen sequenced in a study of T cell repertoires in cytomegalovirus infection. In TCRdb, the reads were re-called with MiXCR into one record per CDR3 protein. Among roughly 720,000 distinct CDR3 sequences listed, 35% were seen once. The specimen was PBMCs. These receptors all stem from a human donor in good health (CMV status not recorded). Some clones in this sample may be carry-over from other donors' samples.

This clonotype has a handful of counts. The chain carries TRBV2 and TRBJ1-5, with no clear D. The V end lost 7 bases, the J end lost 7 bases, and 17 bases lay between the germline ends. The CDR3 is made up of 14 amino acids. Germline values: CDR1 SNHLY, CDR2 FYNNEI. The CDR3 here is CASNPGGKGQPQHF. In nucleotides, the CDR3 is TGTGCCAGCAACCCTGGAGGCAAAGGACAGCCCCAGCATTTT.

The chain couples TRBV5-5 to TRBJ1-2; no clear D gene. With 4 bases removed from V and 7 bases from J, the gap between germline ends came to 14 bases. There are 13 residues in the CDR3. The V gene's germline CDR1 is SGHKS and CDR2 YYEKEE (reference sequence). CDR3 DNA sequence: TGTGCCAGCAGCCAGCCCGGGTCCGCTGGCTACACCTTC. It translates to CASSQPGSAGYTF. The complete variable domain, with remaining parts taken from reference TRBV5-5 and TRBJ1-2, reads DAGVTQSPTHLIKTRGQQVTLRCSPISGHKSVSWYQQVLGQGPQFIFQYYEKEERGRGNFPDRFSARQFPNYSSELNVNALLLGDSALYLCASSQPGSAGYTFGSGTRLTVV.

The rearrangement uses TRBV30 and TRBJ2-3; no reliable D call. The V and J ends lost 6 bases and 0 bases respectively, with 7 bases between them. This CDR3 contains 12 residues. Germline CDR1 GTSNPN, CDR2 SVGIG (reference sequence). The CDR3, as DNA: TGTGCCTGCCTCAGAAGCACAGATACGCAGTATTTT. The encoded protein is CACLRSTDTQYF.

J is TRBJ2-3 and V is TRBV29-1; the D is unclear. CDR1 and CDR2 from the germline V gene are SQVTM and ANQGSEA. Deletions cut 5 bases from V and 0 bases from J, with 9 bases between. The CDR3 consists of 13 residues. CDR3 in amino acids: CSVPLTSTDTQYF. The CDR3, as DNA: TGCAGCGTTCCTCTAACAAGCACAGATACGCAGTATTTT.

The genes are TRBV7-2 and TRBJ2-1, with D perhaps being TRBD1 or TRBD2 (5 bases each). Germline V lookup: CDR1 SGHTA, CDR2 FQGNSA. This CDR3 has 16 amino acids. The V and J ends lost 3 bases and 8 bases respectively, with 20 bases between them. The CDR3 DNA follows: TGTGCCAGCAGCTTTAATAGGGACCAAGGGTACGATGAGCAGTTCTTC. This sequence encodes CASSFNRDQGYDEQFF.

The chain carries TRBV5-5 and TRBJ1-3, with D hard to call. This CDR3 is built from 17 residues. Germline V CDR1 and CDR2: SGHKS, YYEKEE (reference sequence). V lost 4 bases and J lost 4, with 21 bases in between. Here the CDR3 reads CASSPDGTAFGGNTIYF. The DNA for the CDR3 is TGTGCCAGCAGCCCGGATGGAACAGCTTTTGGAGGAAACACCATATATTTT.

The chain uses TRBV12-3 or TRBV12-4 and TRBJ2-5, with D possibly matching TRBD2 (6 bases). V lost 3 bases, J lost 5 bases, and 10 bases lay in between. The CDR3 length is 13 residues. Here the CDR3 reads CASSFGGPETQYF. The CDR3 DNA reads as TGTGCCAGCAGTTTCGGGGGACCCGAGACCCAGTACTTC.

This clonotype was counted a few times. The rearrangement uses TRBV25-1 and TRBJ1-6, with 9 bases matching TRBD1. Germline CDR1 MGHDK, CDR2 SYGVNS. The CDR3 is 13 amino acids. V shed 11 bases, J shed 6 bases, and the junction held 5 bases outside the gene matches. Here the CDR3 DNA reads TGTGCCGGCGGGACAGGGACTAATTCACCCCTCCACTTT. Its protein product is CAGGTGTNSPLHF.

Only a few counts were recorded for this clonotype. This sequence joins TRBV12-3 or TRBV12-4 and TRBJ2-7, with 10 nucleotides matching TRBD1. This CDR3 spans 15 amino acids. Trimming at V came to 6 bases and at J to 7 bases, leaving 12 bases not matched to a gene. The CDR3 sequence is CASSPQGQGLVEQYF. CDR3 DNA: TGTGCCAGCAGCCCCCAGGGACAGGGGCTCGTTGAGCAGTACTTC.

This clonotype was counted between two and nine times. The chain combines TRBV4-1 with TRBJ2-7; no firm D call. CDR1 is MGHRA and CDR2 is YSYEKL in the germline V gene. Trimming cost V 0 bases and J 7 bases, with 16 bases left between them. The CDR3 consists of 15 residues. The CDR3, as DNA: TGCGCCAGCAGCCAAGAAGAGTCCAATCTGGGGGAGCAGTACTTC. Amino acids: CASSQEESNLGEQYF.

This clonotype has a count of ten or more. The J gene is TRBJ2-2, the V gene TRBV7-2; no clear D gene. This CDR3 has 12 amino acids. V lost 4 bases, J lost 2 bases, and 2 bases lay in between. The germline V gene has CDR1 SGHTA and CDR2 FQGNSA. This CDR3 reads CASSYNTGELFF. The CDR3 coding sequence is TGTGCCAGCAGCTATAACACCGGGGAGCTGTTTTTT.

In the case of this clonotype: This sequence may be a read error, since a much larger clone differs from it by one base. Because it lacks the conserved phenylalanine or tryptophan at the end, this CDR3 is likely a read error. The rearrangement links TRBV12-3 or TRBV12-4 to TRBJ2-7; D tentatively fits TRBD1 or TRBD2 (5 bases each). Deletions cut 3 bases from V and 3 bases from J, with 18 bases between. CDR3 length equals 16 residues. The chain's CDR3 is CASSFQGPGPGYEQYL. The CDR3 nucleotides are TGTGCCAGCAGTTTTCAGGGACCCGGGCCGGGCTACGAGCAGTACTTA.

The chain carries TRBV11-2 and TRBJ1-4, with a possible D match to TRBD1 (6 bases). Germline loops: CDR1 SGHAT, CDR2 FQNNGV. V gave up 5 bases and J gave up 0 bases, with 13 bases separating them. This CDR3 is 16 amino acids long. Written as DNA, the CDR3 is TGTGCCAGCAGCCAAGGACAGCTCGCAACTAATGAAAAACTGTTTTTT. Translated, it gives CASSQGQLATNEKLFF.